These 14 T cell receptor beta chains were sequenced from one sample in a study of blood T cell repertoires in COVID-19. Profiling relied on immunoSEQ multiplex PCR, and the TCRdb table lists in-frame clones only, not all of them. The table records fewer than 120,000 clones, around 79% of them present only once. What was sequenced was peripheral blood. The receptors shown here come from a woman of 80 years or more with active or convalescent COVID-19.

V is TRBV2 and J is TRBJ2-7; a possible D gene is TRBD2 (5 bases). The CDR3 has 12 residues. The germline V gene has CDR1 SNHLY and CDR2 FYNNEI. Trimming shortened V by 6 bases and J by 3 bases, and 9 bases separated the two germline ends. This chain's CDR3 is CASSAEGYEQYF. The DNA of the CDR3 is TGTGCCAGCAGCGCCGAGGGCTACGAGCAGTACTTC.

V is TRBV7-8 and J is TRBJ2-1, with 10 positions matching TRBD1. The germline gives CDR1 SGHVS, CDR2 FQNEAQ. Trimming removed 0 bases from V and 7 bases from J; junction bases left unmatched: 15. The CDR3 loop spans 19 amino acids. The CDR3 loop is CASSLALNSTGGLRNEQFF. As DNA, the CDR3 is TGTGCCAGCAGCTTAGCTCTCAACTCGACAGGGGGCCTTAGGAATGAGCAGTTCTTC.

The V and J genes are TRBV19 and TRBJ1-1; D is uncertain. The CDR3 loop spans 14 amino acids. The V end was cut by 6 bases, the J end by 1 base, with 12 bases between. Germline-derived CDR1 and CDR2 are LNHDA and SQIVND (reference sequence). The CDR3 DNA is TGTGCCAGTAGCAGAAGCCGACAGAACACTGAAGCTTTCTTT. Amino acid sequence: CASSRSRQNTEAFF.

The sample holds one count of this clone. J is TRBJ1-5 and V is TRBV28, with no clear D. Trimming took off 2 bases at V and 5 bases at J, with 4 bases between the two ends. The CDR3 spans 12 residues. Germline CDR1 MDHEN, CDR2 SYDVKM. The CDR3 here is CASSLLYQPQHF. In DNA, the CDR3 is TGTGCCAGCAGTTTACTATATCAGCCCCAGCATTTT.

The gene calls are TRBV2 and TRBJ2-5, with unresolved D. This CDR3 is built from 14 residues. The ends were cut back, 6 bases at V and 0 bases at J, with 11 bases in the middle. Germline-derived CDR1 and CDR2 are SNHLY and FYNNEI. CDR3: CASRGKQYQETQYF. The CDR3 DNA sequence: TGTGCCAGCAGGGGCAAGCAATACCAAGAGACCCAGTACTTC.

The genes are TRBV4-2 and TRBJ2-7; a possible D gene is TRBD2 (6 bases). V gave up 8 bases and J gave up 3 bases, with 23 bases separating them. CDR3 length: 16 residues. Germline lookup yields CDR1 LGHNA and CDR2 YNFKEQ. This CDR3 is CASSPIGDSKSYEQYF. CDR3 DNA: TGTGCCAGCTCTCCAATTGGGGACTCAAAGAGCTACGAGCAGTACTTC.

V and J are TRBV7-6 and TRBJ2-7; 10 positions match TRBD2. Trimming at V came to 2 bases and at J to 0 bases, leaving 7 bases not matched to a gene. The CDR3 is 17 amino acids. In germline, CDR1 is SGHVS, CDR2 FNYEAQ. The CDR3 reads CASSLTSSGSLSYEQYF. CDR3 nucleotides: TGTGCCAGCAGCTTAACGTCTAGCGGGAGTCTCTCCTACGAGCAGTACTTC. The whole variable domain, filled in from reference TRBV7-6 and TRBJ2-7, reads GAGVSQSPRYKVTKRGQDVALRCDPISGHVSLYWYRQALGQGPEFLTYFNYEAQQDKSGLPNDRFSAERPEGSISTLTIQRTEQRDSAMYRCASSLTSSGSLSYEQYFGPGTRLTVT.

The chain couples TRBV7-9 to TRBJ2-5, with D possibly being TRBD2 (6 bases). The CDR3 consists of 14 residues. V was trimmed by 3 bases and J by 5 bases, leaving 13 bases between them. Germline V lookup: CDR1 SEHNR, CDR2 FQNEAQ (reference sequence). CDR3 amino acids: CASSFMSGEETQYF. Written as DNA, the CDR3 is TGTGCCAGCAGCTTTATGTCGGGAGAGGAGACCCAGTACTTC.

V usage is TRBV6-6 and J usage is TRBJ2-3, with 10 bases identical to TRBD2. Germline lookup yields CDR1 MNHNY and CDR2 SVGAGI (reference sequence). Trimming removed 5 bases from V and 0 bases from J; junction bases left unmatched: 5. This CDR3 is built from 16 residues. CDR3 DNA: TGTGCCAGCAGTAGGACTAGCGGTTCTAGCACAGATACGCAGTATTTT. Its protein is CASSRTSGSSTDTQYF.

This sequence joins TRBV15 and TRBJ2-3, with TRBD1 as a possible D gene (6 bases). In germline, CDR1 is LNHNV, CDR2 YYDKDF (reference sequence). The CDR3 is 14 residues long. Deletions cut 1 base from V and 6 bases from J, with 11 bases between. CDR3 DNA: TGTGCCACCAGCAGAGTAGGACAGCGTGATACGCAGTATTTT. As protein: CATSRVGQRDTQYF.

This clone was counted between two and nine times. V usage is TRBV9 and J usage is TRBJ2-3, with unresolved D. Germline lookup yields CDR1 SGDLS and CDR2 YYNGEE. The CDR3 runs to 16 residues. V shed 0 bases and J shed 2 bases, with 13 bases lying between them. CDR3 nucleotide sequence: TGTGCCAGCAGCGTAGAGGAGCCGTGGTACACAGATACGCAGTATTTT. Translated, it gives CASSVEEPWYTDTQYF.

This rearrangement joins TRBV27 to TRBJ2-4; 7 nucleotides line up with TRBD1. The CDR3 consists of 13 residues. Trimming cost V 2 bases and J 8 bases; bases outside gene matches: 3. Germline V gene lookup returns CDR1 MNHEY and CDR2 SMNVEV (reference sequence). CDR3 protein: CASSLRQGDIQYF. The CDR3 DNA reads as TGTGCCAGCAGTTTAAGGCAGGGGGACATTCAGTACTTC.

The chain employs TRBV2 and TRBJ2-3; TRBD2 aligns across 10 bases. The CDR3 consists of 16 residues. The germline gives CDR1 SNHLY, CDR2 FYNNEI. Unmatched junction bases numbered 10, after V lost 6 bases and J lost 4 bases. The CDR3 region is CASSPGRTSGADTQYF. The DNA of the CDR3 is TGTGCCAGCAGCCCGGGCAGGACTAGCGGTGCAGATACGCAGTATTTT.

This clone has only a few counts. The chain links TRBV7-9 to TRBJ2-7; D gene ambiguous. The CDR3 runs to 13 residues. Germline CDR1 is SEHNR and CDR2 is FQNEAQ (reference sequence). V was clipped by 0 bases and J by 4 bases, with 7 bases between them. CDR3 sequence: CASSLAADYEQYF. The CDR3 DNA follows: TGTGCCAGCAGCTTAGCGGCAGATTACGAGCAGTACTTC.